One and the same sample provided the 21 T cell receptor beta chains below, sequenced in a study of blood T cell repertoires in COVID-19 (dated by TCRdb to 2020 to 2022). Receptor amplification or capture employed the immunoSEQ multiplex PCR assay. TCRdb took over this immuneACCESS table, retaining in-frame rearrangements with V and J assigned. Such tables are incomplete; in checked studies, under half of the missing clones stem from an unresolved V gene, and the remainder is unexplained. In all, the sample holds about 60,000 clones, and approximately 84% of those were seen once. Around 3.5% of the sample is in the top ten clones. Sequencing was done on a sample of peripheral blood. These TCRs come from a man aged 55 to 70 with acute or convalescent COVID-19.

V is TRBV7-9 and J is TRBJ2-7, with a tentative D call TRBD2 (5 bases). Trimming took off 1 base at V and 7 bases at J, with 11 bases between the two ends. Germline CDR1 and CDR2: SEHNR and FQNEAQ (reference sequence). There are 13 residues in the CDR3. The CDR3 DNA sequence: TGTGCCAGCAGCTTAGGATCGGGGTGGGAGCAGTACTTC. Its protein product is CASSLGSGWEQYF.

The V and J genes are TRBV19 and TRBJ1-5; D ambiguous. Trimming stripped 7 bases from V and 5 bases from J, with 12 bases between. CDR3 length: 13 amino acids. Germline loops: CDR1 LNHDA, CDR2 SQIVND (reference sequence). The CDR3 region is CASNTQLDQPQHF. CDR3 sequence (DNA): TGTGCCAGTAATACACAGTTAGATCAGCCCCAGCATTTT.

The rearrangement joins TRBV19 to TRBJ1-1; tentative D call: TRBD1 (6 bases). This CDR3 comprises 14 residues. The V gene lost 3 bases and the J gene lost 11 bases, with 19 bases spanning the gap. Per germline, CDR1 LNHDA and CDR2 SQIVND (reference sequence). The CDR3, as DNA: TGTGCCAGTAGTATCGCCTGGGACACCCCGGGTGCTTTCTTT. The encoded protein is CASSIAWDTPGAFF.

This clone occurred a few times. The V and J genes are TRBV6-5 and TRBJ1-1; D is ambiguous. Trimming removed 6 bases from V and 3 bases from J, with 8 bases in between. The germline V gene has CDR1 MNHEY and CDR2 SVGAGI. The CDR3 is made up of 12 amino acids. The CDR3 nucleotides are TGTGCCAGCAGGTACAGCTACACTGAAGCTTTCTTT. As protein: CASRYSYTEAFF.

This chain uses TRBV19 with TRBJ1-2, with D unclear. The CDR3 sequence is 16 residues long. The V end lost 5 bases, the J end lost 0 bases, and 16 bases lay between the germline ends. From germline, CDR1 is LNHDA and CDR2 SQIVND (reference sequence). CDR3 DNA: TGTGCCAGTAGTCTTACAGTTAACCCCGCTAACTATGGCTACACCTTC. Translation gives CASSLTVNPANYGYTF. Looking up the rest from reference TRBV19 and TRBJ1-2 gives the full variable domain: DGGITQSPKYLFRKEGQNVTLSCEQNLNHDAMYWYRQDPGQGLRLIYYSQIVNDFQKGDIAEGYSVSREKKESFPLTVTSAQKNPTAFYLCASSLTVNPANYGYTFGSGTRLTVV.

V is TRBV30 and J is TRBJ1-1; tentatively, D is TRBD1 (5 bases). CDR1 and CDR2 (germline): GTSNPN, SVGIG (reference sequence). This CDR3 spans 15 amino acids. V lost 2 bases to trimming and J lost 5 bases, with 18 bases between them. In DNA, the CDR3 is TGTGCCTGGAGTAGGGGATTTGGGTCAGGGACTGAAGCTTTCTTT. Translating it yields CAWSRGFGSGTEAFF.

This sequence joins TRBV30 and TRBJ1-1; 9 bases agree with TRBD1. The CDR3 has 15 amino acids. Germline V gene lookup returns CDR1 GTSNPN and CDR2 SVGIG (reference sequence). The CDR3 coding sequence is TGTGCGGTACGAAGAATGGACAGGGGAAACACTGAAGCTTTCTTT. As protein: CAVRRMDRGNTEAFF.

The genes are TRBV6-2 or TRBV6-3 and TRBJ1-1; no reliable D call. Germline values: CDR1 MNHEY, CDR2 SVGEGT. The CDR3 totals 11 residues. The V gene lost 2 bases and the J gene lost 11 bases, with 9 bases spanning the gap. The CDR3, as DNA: TGTGCCAGCAGTTACCCCGAAGCCGCTTTCTTT. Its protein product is CASSYPEAAFF.

CDR3 sequence: CASSAGPGLAGGGQETQYF. As DNA, the CDR3 is TGTGCCAGCAGCGCGGGCCCGGGACTAGCGGGGGGCGGTCAAGAGACCCAGTACTTC. V usage is TRBV7-2 and J usage is TRBJ2-5; 15 bases match TRBD2. Unmatched junction bases numbered 12, after V lost 5 bases and J lost 2 bases. CDR1 and CDR2 (germline): SGHTA, FQGNSA. The length of the CDR3 is 19 residues.

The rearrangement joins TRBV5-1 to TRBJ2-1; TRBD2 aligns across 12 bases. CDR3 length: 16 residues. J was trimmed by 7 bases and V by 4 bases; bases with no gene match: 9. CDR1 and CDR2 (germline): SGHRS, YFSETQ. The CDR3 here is CASSAATSGGHNEQFF. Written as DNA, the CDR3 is TGCGCCAGCAGCGCGGCAACTAGCGGGGGGCATAATGAGCAGTTCTTC.

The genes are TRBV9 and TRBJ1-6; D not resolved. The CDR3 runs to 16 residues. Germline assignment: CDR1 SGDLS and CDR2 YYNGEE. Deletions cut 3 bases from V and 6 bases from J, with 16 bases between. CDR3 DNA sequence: TGTGCCAGCAGCGCCTTTGGCCACCCTGTTAATTCACCCCTCCACTTT. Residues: CASSAFGHPVNSPLHF.

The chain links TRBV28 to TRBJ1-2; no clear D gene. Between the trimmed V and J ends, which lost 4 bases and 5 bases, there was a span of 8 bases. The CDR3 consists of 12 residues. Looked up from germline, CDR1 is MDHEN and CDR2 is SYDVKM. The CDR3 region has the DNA TGTGCCAGCAGTTCTACTTCATATGGCTACACCTTC. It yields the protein CASSSTSYGYTF.

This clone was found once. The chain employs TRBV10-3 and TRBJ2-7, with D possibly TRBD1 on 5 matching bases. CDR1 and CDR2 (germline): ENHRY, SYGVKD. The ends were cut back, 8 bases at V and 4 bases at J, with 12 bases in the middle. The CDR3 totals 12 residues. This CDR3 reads CAIGAEPYEQYF. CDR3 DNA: TGTGCCATCGGGGCAGAACCTTACGAGCAGTACTTC.

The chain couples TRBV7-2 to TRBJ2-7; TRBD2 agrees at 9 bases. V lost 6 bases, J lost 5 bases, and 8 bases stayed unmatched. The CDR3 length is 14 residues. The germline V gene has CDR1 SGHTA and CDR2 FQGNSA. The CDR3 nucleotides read TGTGCCAGCAGACCGGGACTAGCCTTCAACGAGCAGTACTTC. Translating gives CASRPGLAFNEQYF.

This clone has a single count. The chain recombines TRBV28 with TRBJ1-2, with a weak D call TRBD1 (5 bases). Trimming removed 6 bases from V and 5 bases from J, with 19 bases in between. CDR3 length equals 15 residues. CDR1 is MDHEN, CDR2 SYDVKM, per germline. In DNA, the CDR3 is TGTGCCAGCAGCACCCCCAGGGTCGCCATTTATGGCTACACCTTC. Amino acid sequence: CASSTPRVAIYGYTF.

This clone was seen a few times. The CDR3 region is CASSSDSGNTIYF. CDR3 sequence (DNA): TGTGCCAGTAGTAGCGACTCTGGAAACACCATATATTTT. The chain couples TRBV19 to TRBJ1-3; D unresolved. Germline values: CDR1 LNHDA, CDR2 SQIVND (reference sequence). This CDR3 has 13 residues. Trimming removed 4 bases from V and 0 bases from J, with 4 bases in between.

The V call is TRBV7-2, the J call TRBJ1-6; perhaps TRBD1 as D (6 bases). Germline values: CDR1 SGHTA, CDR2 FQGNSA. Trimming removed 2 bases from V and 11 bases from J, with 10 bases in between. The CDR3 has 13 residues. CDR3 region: CASSLNRDPPLHF. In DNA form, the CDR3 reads TGTGCCAGCAGCTTAAACAGGGACCCACCCCTCCACTTT. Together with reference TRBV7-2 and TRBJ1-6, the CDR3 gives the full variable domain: GAGVSQSPSNKVTEKGKDVELRCDPISGHTALYWYRQSLGQGLEFLIYFQGNSAPDKSGLPSDRFSAERTGGSVSTLTIQRTQQEDSAVYLCASSLNRDPPLHFGNGTRLTVT.

The CDR3 DNA reads TGTGCCAGCAGCTTGGGGCTTCAATCTGGAAACACCATATATTTT. It codes for CASSLGLQSGNTIYF. The chain joins TRBV5-6 to TRBJ1-3; D gene ambiguous. The CDR3 extends over 15 amino acids. V lost 0 bases and J lost 1, with 8 bases in between. Germline CDR1 reads SGHDT; CDR2 reads YYEEEE.

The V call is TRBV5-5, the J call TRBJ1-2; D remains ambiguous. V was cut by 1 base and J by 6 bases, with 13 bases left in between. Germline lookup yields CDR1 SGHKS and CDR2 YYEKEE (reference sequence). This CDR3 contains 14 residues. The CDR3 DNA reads TGTGCCAGCAGCTTGTGGCTATCCGGGGATGGCTACACCTTC. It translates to CASSLWLSGDGYTF.

As DNA, the CDR3 is TGTGCCAGCTCACTGAATCAGGGGTCGAACGAAAAACTGTTTTTT. Translated: CASSLNQGSNEKLFF. The chain has TRBV18 and TRBJ1-4; possible D gene TRBD1, 6 bases. Trimming removed 4 bases from V and 8 bases from J, with 17 bases in between. The CDR3 is 15 residues long. Germline lookup yields CDR1 KGHSH and CDR2 LQKENI. The variable domain in full, completed from reference TRBV18 and TRBJ1-4, reads NAGVMQNPRHLVRRRGQEARLRCSPMKGHSHVYWYRQLPEEGLKFMVYLQKENIIDESGMPKERFSAEFPKEGPSILRIQQVVRGDSAAYFCASSLNQGSNEKLFFGSGTQLSVL.

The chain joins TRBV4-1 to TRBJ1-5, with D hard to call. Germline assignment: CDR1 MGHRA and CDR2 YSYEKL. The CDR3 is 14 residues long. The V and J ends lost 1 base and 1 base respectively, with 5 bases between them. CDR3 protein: CASSQGESNQPQHF. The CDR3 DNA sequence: TGCGCCAGCAGCCAAGGGGAGAGCAATCAGCCCCAGCATTTT.